A single sample gave rise to the 4 T cell receptor beta chains below, sequenced in a study of blood T cell repertoires in COVID-19 (TCRdb year 2020). The library was generated by the immunoSEQ multiplex PCR assay. Entries here come from immuneACCESS through TCRdb and include only in-frame sequences with V and J called. Some clones fail to appear in such tables; in the studies checked, an unresolved V gene covers under half of the shortfall, and the cause of the remainder is unknown. The table for this sample lists 80,000 or so clones; roughly 80% of them were counted only once. 4.5% to 5.5% of the sample is in the top ten clones. The specimen was peripheral blood. These receptors all stem from a woman in her 70s with acute or convalescent COVID-19.

This clone occurred a few times. The CDR3 sequence: CASRSGTGSNQPQHF. The CDR3 bases are TGTGCCAGCAGATCCGGGACAGGGAGCAATCAGCCCCAGCATTTT. The rearrangement joins TRBV7-8 to TRBJ1-5, with TRBD1 matching over 9 bases. V was clipped by 6 bases and J by 1 base; unmatched bases: 4. The CDR3 is 15 amino acids. Germline values: CDR1 SGHVS, CDR2 FQNEAQ.

The V gene is TRBV5-8, the J gene TRBJ1-4, with 7 bases identical to TRBD1. The CDR3 runs to 14 residues. Unmatched junction bases numbered 5, after V lost 4 bases and J lost 5 bases. The germline gives CDR1 SGHTS, CDR2 YDEGEE. The CDR3 region is CASSLGQRNEKLFF. DNA of the CDR3: TGTGCCAGCAGCCTGGGACAGAGGAATGAAAAACTGTTTTTT. Full variable domain (rest looked up from reference TRBV5-8 and TRBJ1-4): EAGVTQSPTHLIKTRGQQATLRCSPISGHTSVYWYQQALGLGLQFLLWYDEGEERNRGNFPPRFSGRQFPNYSSELNVNALELEDSALYLCASSLGQRNEKLFFGSGTQLSVL.

This clone has just a few counts. The chain joins TRBV4-3 to TRBJ1-4; D is perhaps TRBD1 (6 bases). This CDR3 spans 16 amino acids. V dropped 0 bases and J dropped 8 bases, with 16 bases sitting between them. CDR1 and CDR2 from the germline V gene are LGHNA and YSLEER. The CDR3 loop is CASSQDWQGRQEKLFF. For the CDR3, the DNA is TGCGCCAGCAGCCAAGATTGGCAGGGGCGACAAGAAAAACTGTTTTTT.

The chain carries TRBV6-5 and TRBJ1-1; D not resolved. Germline loops: CDR1 MNHEY, CDR2 SVGAGI. The CDR3 is 16 amino acids. Trimming removed 2 bases at V and 3 bases at J, with 16 bases between. The CDR3 coding sequence is TGTGCCAGCAGTTACGTCCGGGGATCTATGTACACTGAAGCTTTCTTT. It yields the protein CASSYVRGSMYTEAFF.